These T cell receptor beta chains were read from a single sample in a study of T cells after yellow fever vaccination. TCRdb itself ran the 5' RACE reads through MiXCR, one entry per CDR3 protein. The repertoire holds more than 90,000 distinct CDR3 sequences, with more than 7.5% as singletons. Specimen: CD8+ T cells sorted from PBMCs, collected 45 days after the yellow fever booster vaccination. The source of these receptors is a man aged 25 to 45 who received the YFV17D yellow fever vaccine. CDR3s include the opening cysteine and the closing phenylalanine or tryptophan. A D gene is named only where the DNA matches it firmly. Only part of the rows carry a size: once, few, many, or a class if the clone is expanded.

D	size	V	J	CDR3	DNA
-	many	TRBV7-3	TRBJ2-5	CASSLFRGSQETQYF	TGTGCCAGCAGCTTATTCCGCGGCAGCCAAGAGACCCAGTACTTC
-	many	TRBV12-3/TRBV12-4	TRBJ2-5	CASSLRVQETQYF	TGTGCCAGCAGTTTAAGAGTACAAGAGACCCAGTACTTC
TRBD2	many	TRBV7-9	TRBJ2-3	CASSHGGLAGARDTQYF	TGTGCCAGCAGCCATGGAGGACTAGCGGGAGCCAGAGATACGCAGTATTTT
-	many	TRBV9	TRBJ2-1	CASSPQTGHNEQFF	TGTGCCAGCAGCCCCCAGACGGGACATAATGAGCAGTTCTTC
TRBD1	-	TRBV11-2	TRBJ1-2	CASSLHRGEVNYGYTF	TGTGCCAGCAGTTTACACAGGGGAGAAGTTAACTATGGCTACACCTTC
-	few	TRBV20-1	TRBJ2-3	CSYRGPDTQYF	TGCAGCTACCGGGGTCCAGATACGCAGTATTTT
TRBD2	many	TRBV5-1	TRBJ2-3	CASSRTSGPLDTQYF	TGCGCCAGCAGCCGGACTAGCGGCCCCTTGGATACGCAGTATTTT
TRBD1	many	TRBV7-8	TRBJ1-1	CASNEGWDRDAEAFF	TGTGCCAGCAACGAAGGGTGGGACAGGGACGCTGAAGCTTTCTTT
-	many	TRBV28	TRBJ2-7	CASSSRQDLTYEQYF	TGTGCCAGCAGTTCCAGACAGGATCTTACCTACGAGCAGTACTTC
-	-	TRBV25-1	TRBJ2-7	CASSSLVVTGDLIGYEQYF	TGTGCCAGCAGTTCCCTGGTTGTCACGGGAGACCTTATTGGGTACGAGCAGTACTTC
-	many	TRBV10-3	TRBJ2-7	CAIGSSYEQYF	TGTGCCATCGGTTCGAGCTACGAGCAGTACTTC
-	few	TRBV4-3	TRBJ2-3	CASSQDGGPVPTDTQYF	TGCGCCAGCAGCCAAGATGGGGGCCCCGTACCCACAGATACGCAGTATTTT
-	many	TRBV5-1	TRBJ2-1	CASSLESGGYNEQFF	TGCGCCAGCAGCTTGGAGTCCGGGGGATACAATGAGCAGTTCTTC
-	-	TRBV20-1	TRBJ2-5	CSALEMETQYF	TGCAGTGCGCTGGAGATGGAGACCCAGTACTTC
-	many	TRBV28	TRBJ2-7	CASSSPLGTLTYEQYF	TGTGCCAGCAGTTCACCACTAGGGACACTTACCTACGAGCAGTACTTC
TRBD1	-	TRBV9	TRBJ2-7	CASSGGTGGLYEQYF	TGTGCCAGCAGCGGAGGGACAGGGGGCTTATACGAGCAGTACTTC
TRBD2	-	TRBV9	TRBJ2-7	CASSASGRGDEQYF	TGTGCCAGCAGCGCCAGCGGGAGAGGAGACGAGCAGTACTTC
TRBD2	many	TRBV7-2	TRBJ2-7	CASSLPQSGGGFEQYF	TGTGCCAGCAGCTTACCCCAAAGCGGGGGCGGATTCGAGCAGTACTTC
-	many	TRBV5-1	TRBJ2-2	CASSLLDPGELFF	TGCGCCAGCAGCTTGTTGGATCCCGGGGAGCTGTTTTTT
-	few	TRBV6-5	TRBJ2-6	CASSHLTLKAYGANVLTF	TGTGCCAGCAGTCACCTAACCCTAAAGGCTTATGGGGCCAACGTCCTGACTTTC
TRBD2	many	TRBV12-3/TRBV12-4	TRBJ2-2	CASTSGLAENTGELFF	TGTGCCAGCACTTCCGGGCTAGCGGAGAACACCGGGGAGCTGTTTTTT
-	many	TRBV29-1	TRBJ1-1	CSVLAGNTEAFF	TGCAGCGTTCTTGCAGGGAACACTGAAGCTTTCTTT
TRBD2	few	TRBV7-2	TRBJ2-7	CASSPNVAGGPDPWF	TGTGCCAGCAGCCCGAATGTAGCGGGAGGCCCGGATCCTTGGTTC
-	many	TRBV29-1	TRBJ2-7	CSVEESYEQYF	TGCAGCGTTGAGGAAAGCTACGAGCAGTACTTC
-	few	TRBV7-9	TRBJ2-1	CASSWNNEQFF	TGTGCCAGCAGCTGGAACAATGAGCAGTTCTTC
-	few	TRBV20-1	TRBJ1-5	CSAPGKGQPQHF	TGCAGTGCCCCGGGTAAGGGTCAGCCCCAGCATTTT
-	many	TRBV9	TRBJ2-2	CASSAMGVSNTGELFF	TGTGCCAGCAGCGCCATGGGGGTGTCGAACACCGGGGAGCTGTTTTTT
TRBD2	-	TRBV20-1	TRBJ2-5	CSVPPWGEGSETQYF	TGCAGTGTCCCACCCTGGGGGGAGGGAAGCGAGACCCAGTACTTC
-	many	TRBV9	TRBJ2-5	CASSVNGGQETQYF	TGTGCCAGCAGCGTAAATGGGGGACAAGAGACCCAGTACTTC
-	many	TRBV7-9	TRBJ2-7	CASSSVGYEQYF	TGTGCCAGCAGCTCAGTCGGGTACGAGCAGTACTTC